This TCR beta chain was identified during a study of memory CD4+ T cells and cytomegalovirus serostatus. Single viable CD3+CD4+CD8-CD45RO+ cells were sorted as the memory CD4+ T cells. The CDR3 consists of 15 residues. Germline V gives CDR1 MNHEY, CDR2 SVGAGI. V shed 4 bases and J shed 3 bases, with 16 bases lying between them. Clones were read by immunoSEQ multiplex PCR, and TCRdb kept only the in-frame ones, dropping some. The table includes 55,000 to 65,000 clones, roughly 82% detected once. The receptor was isolated from an adult in good health and CMV-seronegative. Input material: memory CD4+ T cells from blood. The chain couples TRBV6-5 to TRBJ2-7, with D maybe TRBD1 (6 bases). For the CDR3, the DNA is TGTGCCAGCAGTTCAAGTGGGACACGACTCTACGAGCAGTACTTC. Protein product: CASSSSGTRLYEQYF.